These 14 T cell receptor beta chains were sequenced from one sample in a study of blood T cell repertoires in COVID-19. Sequencing was performed with immunoSEQ multiplex PCR; in TCRdb, only in-frame clones are kept and a portion is missing. The sample has 95,000 to 110,000 clones, roughly 84% seen once. The material sequenced was peripheral blood. Source of these receptors: a human donor in a cohort sampled during active COVID-19.

The chain has TRBV5-6 and TRBJ2-1; 11 bases are shared with TRBD2. V gave up 4 bases and J gave up 4 bases; unmatched junction bases: 7. CDR3 length equals 16 residues. The germline V gene encodes CDR1 SGHDT and CDR2 YYEEEE. CDR3 DNA: TGTGCCAGCAGCCAAATCCTAGCGGGGGGATACAATGAGCAGTTCTTC. Protein sequence: CASSQILAGGYNEQFF. The variable domain in full, completed from reference TRBV5-6 and TRBJ2-1, reads DAGVTQSPTHLIKTRGQQVTLRCSPKSGHDTVSWYQQALGQGPQFIFQYYEEEERQRGNFPDRFSGHQFPNYSSELNVNALLLGDSALYLCASSQILAGGYNEQFFGPGTRLTVL.

The CDR3 nucleotides read TGTGCCACCAGCAGAGAATCCAGGGGCTGGGATACGCAGTATTTT. This encodes CATSRESRGWDTQYF. The chain employs TRBV15 and TRBJ2-3, with a tentative D call TRBD1 (6 bases). The CDR3 totals 15 residues. The germline V and J ends were trimmed by 0 bases and 6 bases, with 13 bases remaining between them. CDR1 is LNHNV, CDR2 YYDKDF, per germline (reference sequence).

V gene TRBV6-1 combines with J gene TRBJ2-1; no firm D call. CDR1 is MNHNS and CDR2 is SASEGT in the germline V gene. The V and J ends lost 2 bases and 4 bases respectively, with 6 bases between them. The CDR3 is made up of 13 amino acids. The CDR3: CASSEYLYNEQFF. The DNA of the CDR3 is TGTGCCAGCAGTGAATATCTATACAATGAGCAGTTCTTC.

This rearrangement joins TRBV24-1 to TRBJ2-1, with TRBD1 matching 8 bases. The germline V gene encodes CDR1 KGHDR and CDR2 SFDVKD. V was pared by 7 bases and J by 10 bases, with 8 bases of the junction left unmatched. The CDR3 runs 13 residues. The CDR3 DNA follows: TGTGCCACCAGGGGACAGGATCCCGGAGAGCAGTTCTTC. This encodes CATRGQDPGEQFF.

The gene calls are TRBV6-5 and TRBJ1-2; 8 nucleotides match TRBD1. Trimming took 1 base from V and 5 from J; bases not matched to a gene: 9. Germline V lookup: CDR1 MNHEY, CDR2 SVGAGI. The CDR3 is 16 amino acids. CDR3 nucleotides: TGTGCCAGCAGTTACTTGAAAGGTCAGGGGGCTTATGGCTACACCTTC. Its protein is CASSYLKGQGAYGYTF.

The chain carries TRBV7-6 and TRBJ2-3; D perhaps matches TRBD1 (6 bases). The CDR3 spans 15 residues. Trimming pared 0 bases from V and 3 bases from J, leaving 10 bases between. The germline V gene has CDR1 SGHVS and CDR2 FNYEAQ. CDR3 nucleotide sequence: TGTGCCAGCAGCTTAGCAGCAGGGGCAACAGATACGCAGTATTTT. Translated: CASSLAAGATDTQYF.

The CDR3 region has the DNA TGTGCCAGCAGTTACGAACGGCAGCTTCGGGGGAGCACTGAAGCTTTCTTT. It is translated as CASSYERQLRGSTEAFF. This chain joins TRBV27 and TRBJ1-1; perhaps TRBD1 as D (5 bases). Per germline, CDR1 MNHEY and CDR2 SMNVEV (reference sequence). The CDR3 extends over 17 amino acids. V shed 4 bases and J shed 4 bases, with 22 bases lying between them.

The chain employs TRBV7-2 and TRBJ1-1; TRBD1 might be the D (5 bases). The V gene's germline CDR1 is SGHTA and CDR2 FQGNSA. The V and J ends lost 1 base and 6 bases respectively, with 12 bases between them. The length of the CDR3 is 14 residues. CDR3 in amino acids: CASSLELGRAEAFF. The CDR3 region has the DNA TGTGCCAGCAGCTTAGAGTTGGGCAGGGCTGAAGCTTTCTTT.

The chain couples TRBV10-3 to TRBJ2-3; D uncertain. CDR3 length equals 12 residues. Germline CDR1 and CDR2: ENHRY and SYGVKD. V was pared by 2 bases and J by 10 bases, with 10 bases between. CDR3 amino acids: CAISEGLAAQYF. In DNA, the CDR3 is TGTGCCATCAGTGAGGGGTTAGCAGCGCAGTATTTT.

The chain combines TRBV18 with TRBJ1-1; 11 nucleotides match TRBD1. V was pared by 6 bases and J by 3 bases, with 12 bases of the junction left unmatched. Germline-derived CDR1 and CDR2 are KGHSH and LQKENI. The CDR3 extends over 17 amino acids. CDR3 nucleotide sequence: TGTGCCAGCTCGCCCAAGACTTCGGGACAGGGGGACACTGAAGCTTTCTTT. Its translation: CASSPKTSGQGDTEAFF.

V usage is TRBV9 and J usage is TRBJ2-1, with D hard to call. The CDR3 consists of 13 residues. Germline CDR1 and CDR2: SGDLS and YYNGEE. Trimming shortened V by 4 bases and J by 5 bases, and 10 bases separated the two germline ends. The CDR3 spells CASSSTRDNEQFF. CDR3 bases: TGTGCCAGCAGCTCAACTCGGGACAATGAGCAGTTCTTC.

This clone has a single count. The chain joins TRBV28 to TRBJ2-1; 7 positions agree with TRBD1. CDR1 MDHEN and CDR2 SYDVKM come from the germline V gene. This CDR3 comprises 16 residues. The V gene end was trimmed by 6 bases and the J gene end by 12 bases; junction bases not matched to a gene: 20. Here the CDR3 reads CASSPGQYYEYLRQFF. For the CDR3, the DNA is TGTGCCAGCAGCCCGGGACAGTACTACGAGTATTTGCGGCAGTTCTTC.

The chain couples TRBV19 to TRBJ2-1; no definite D call. This CDR3 is 13 amino acids long. CDR1 is LNHDA, CDR2 SQIVND, per germline (reference sequence). Trimming pared 1 base from V and 15 bases from J, leaving 16 bases between. CDR3: CASSIVSGSRRFF. The CDR3 region has the DNA TGTGCCAGTAGTATAGTTTCGGGTAGTCGACGGTTCTTC.

Only a few counts were recorded for this clone. The rearrangement uses TRBV28 and TRBJ2-5, with D possibly matching TRBD2 (5 bases). From germline, CDR1 is MDHEN and CDR2 SYDVKM. V was cut by 2 bases and J by 4 bases, with 20 bases left in between. The CDR3 loop spans 17 amino acids. In nucleotides, the CDR3 is TGTGCCAGCAGTTTAACCGGAGGATCGGCTTGGAGAGAGACCCAGTACTTC. Translated: CASSLTGGSAWRETQYF.